This TCR beta chain came from a study of Ad26.COV2.S vaccination and SARS-CoV-2 variants. Study overall: As a participant in COV1001, the donor was in the Ad26.COV2.S trial arm. By the intramuscular route, Ad26.COV2.S was given once, or twice 56 days apart. Notes on the study in general: Whether participants received vaccine or placebo, their non-spike TCR breadth was similar.

The treatment denotes: roughly 18 received Ad26.COV2.S at low or high dose, single or two shots; several received placebo; per-sample allocation not given. Collection of the samples took place on day 63 after the first injection of vaccine or placebo. Whoever gave the sample was an adult aged 18-55 years in Boston. The CDR3 consists of 15 residues. V was shortened by 0 bases and J by 7 bases, with 15 bases between the two germline ends. CDR1 is LGHNA, CDR2 YNFKEQ, per germline. Regarding this clone: Its antigen is still unknown.

The repertoire was sequenced with immunoSEQ multiplex PCR; TCRdb's copy has only in-frame clones and lacks some. The sample comprises approximately 450,000 clones, about nine tenths of which are singletons, and 9.5% to 15% rests with the top ten. This clonotype was sampled from a person between 18 and 65 years old who received the Ad26.COV2.S COVID-19 vaccine or a placebo. The sample was peripheral blood, taken in a trial of Ad26.COV2.S vaccine versus placebo. V is TRBV4-2 and J is TRBJ1-2; D unclear. CDR3 protein: CASSQDRNDDSGYTF. CDR3 DNA sequence: TGTGCCAGCAGCCAAGATCGAAACGATGACTCTGGCTACACCTTC.